This TCR beta chain was sequenced in a study of OX40 agonist ivuxolimab in advanced cancers. Overall study context: Patients were under 90% male with ages roughly 23 to 79, mean around 58. Whole-study results and caveats: The 0.1-3.0 mg/kg partial responders had among the lowest clonal expansion. CD8+ T cells were the subset that, on average, had more expanded clones than CD4+.

Samples of blood were obtained at baseline, on cycle 4 day 1, and on cycle 7 day 1. Assay: immunoSEQ multiplex PCR; the TCRdb copy retains only in-frame clones and omits some. Among tens of thousands of clones, about 89% were seen once, and the ten largest hold under 2%. Per germline, CDR1 SGHTA and CDR2 FQGNSA. This CDR3 comprises 12 residues. Trimming removed 4 bases at V and 8 bases at J, with 11 bases between. On this clone itself: Antigen specificity is unknown.

This TCR was recovered from an adult with an advanced solid tumor such as melanoma, head and neck, liver or kidney cancer. Sample: CD4+ or CD8+ T cells sorted from blood, taken in a trial of the OX40 agonist ivuxolimab. This rearrangement joins TRBV7-2 to TRBJ1-2; no clear D gene. Here the CDR3 DNA reads TGTGCCAGCAGCTCCGGTTCGTTGGGCTACACCTTC. Its protein is CASSSGSLGYTF. Full variable domain (outside the CDR3, taken from reference TRBV7-2 and TRBJ1-2): GAGVSQSPSNKVTEKGKDVELRCDPISGHTALYWYRQSLGQGLEFLIYFQGNSAPDKSGLPSDRFSAERTGGSVSTLTIQRTQQEDSAVYLCASSSGSLGYTFGSGTRLTVV.